These 15 T cell receptor beta chains were all obtained from the same sample, sequenced in a study of blood T cell repertoires in COVID-19. TCRdb's copy holds only in-frame clones and misses some; the assay was immunoSEQ multiplex PCR. This table holds some 28,000 clones, 80% to 90% found once. The specimen sequenced was peripheral blood. The origin of the receptors is a man aged 60-69 years with acute or convalescent COVID-19.

The CDR3: CASSWTGGLNQPQHF. DNA for the CDR3: TGTGCCAGCAGCTGGACAGGGGGCCTTAATCAGCCCCAGCATTTT. V usage is TRBV7-8 and J usage is TRBJ1-5; 11 positions match TRBD1. In germline, CDR1 is SGHVS, CDR2 FQNEAQ. V was pared by 4 bases and J by 4 bases, with 3 bases of the junction left unmatched. The CDR3 loop spans 15 amino acids.

The chain carries TRBV29-1 and TRBJ2-1, with 15 nucleotides matching TRBD2. The length of the CDR3 is 18 residues. CDR1 is SQVTM and CDR2 is ANQGSEA in the germline V gene. The ends lost 5 bases at V and 7 bases at J; junction bases unmatched: 15. This chain's CDR3 is CSVSELGLAGGFRNEQFF. As DNA, the CDR3 is TGCAGCGTTTCAGAATTGGGACTAGCGGGAGGTTTTAGAAATGAGCAGTTCTTC.

The V call is TRBV4-2, the J call TRBJ2-3, with 16 nucleotides matching TRBD2. Germline V gives CDR1 LGHNA, CDR2 YNFKEQ. V shed 4 bases, J shed 3 bases, and the junction held 7 bases outside the gene matches. The CDR3 is 18 residues long. In DNA form, the CDR3 reads TGTGCCAGCAGCCCCGGGACTAGCGGGGGGGTAAGAACAGATACGCAGTATTTT. Protein sequence: CASSPGTSGGVRTDTQYF.

This rearrangement joins TRBV19 to TRBJ1-6; the match to TRBD1 covers 8 bases. The CDR3 totals 14 residues. After removal of 7 bases from V and 10 bases from J, the junction contained 9 bases not matched to a gene. Looked up from germline, CDR1 is LNHDA and CDR2 is SQIVND (reference sequence). The CDR3 loop is CASTPQGAESPLHF. CDR3 bases: TGTGCCAGTACCCCGCAGGGGGCAGAATCACCCCTCCACTTT.

CDR3 bases: TGTGCCAGCAGTGCAAACACAGGGAATCGCGCCCGAGAGACCCAGTACTTC. It yields the protein CASSANTGNRARETQYF. The chain links TRBV6-1 to TRBJ2-5; perhaps TRBD1 as D (6 bases). This CDR3 region has 17 residues. Germline V CDR1 and CDR2: MNHNS, SASEGT. V lost 4 bases, J lost 4 bases, and 22 bases lay in between.

The genes are TRBV6-5 and TRBJ1-5, with a tentative D call TRBD1 (6 bases). Deletions cut 5 bases from V and 7 bases from J, with 15 bases between. The CDR3 runs 14 residues. Germline CDR1 is MNHEY and CDR2 is SVGAGI. This CDR3 is CASSTGGQRQPQHF. In DNA form, the CDR3 reads TGTGCCAGCAGTACCGGGGGGCAGCGGCAGCCCCAGCATTTT.

V and J are TRBV5-1 and TRBJ2-3; D is ambiguous. The CDR3 consists of 11 residues. The ends were cut back, 4 bases at V and 11 bases at J, with 11 bases in the middle. Germline V gene lookup returns CDR1 SGHRS and CDR2 YFSETQ. The DNA for the CDR3 is TGCGCCAGCAGCCCCGGTCAGGTGCAGTATTTT. It specifies CASSPGQVQYF.

The V call is TRBV15, the J call TRBJ1-5, with a weak D call TRBD1 (6 bases). CDR1 and CDR2 from the germline V gene are LNHNV and YYDKDF (reference sequence). The CDR3 sequence is 16 residues long. V lost 0 bases, J lost 4 bases, and 13 bases lay in between. CDR3 coding DNA: TGTGCCACCAGCAGAGAGGCCGACCAGGGGAATCAGCCCCAGCATTTT. This translates into CATSREADQGNQPQHF.

This chain uses TRBV30 with TRBJ2-3; D possibly corresponds to TRBD1 (5 bases). In germline, CDR1 is GTSNPN, CDR2 SVGIG (reference sequence). The CDR3 is 13 residues long. Trimming stripped 1 base from V and 5 bases from J, with 10 bases between. CDR3 loop: CAWSAITGDTQYF. CDR3 bases: TGTGCCTGGAGTGCCATAACAGGAGATACGCAGTATTTT.

This clone occurred a few times. This chain connects TRBV7-6 to TRBJ2-7; 8 nucleotides align to TRBD2. Germline-derived CDR1 and CDR2 are SGHVS and FNYEAQ. The CDR3 sequence is 15 residues long. Trimming removed 1 base from V and 2 bases from J; junction bases left unmatched: 4. Here the CDR3 DNA reads TGTGCCAGCAGCTTAGGAGCGGGAGCCACCTACGAGCAGTACTTC. Amino acids: CASSLGAGATYEQYF.

The V gene is TRBV4-1, the J gene TRBJ1-2; D gene uncertain. CDR3 size: 16 residues. Trimming removed 0 bases from V and 2 bases from J, with 13 bases in between. Germline V gene sequence: CDR1 MGHRA, CDR2 YSYEKL. DNA for the CDR3: TGCGCCAGCAGCCAAGATCGATGGCAGGTGAACTATGGCTACACCTTC. Its protein is CASSQDRWQVNYGYTF.

This sequence joins TRBV11-3 and TRBJ2-1, with D possibly TRBD2 on 6 matching bases. Germline loops: CDR1 SGHNT, CDR2 YENEEA. The CDR3 extends over 15 amino acids. The V gene lost 3 bases and the J gene lost 0 bases, with 9 bases spanning the gap. The CDR3 loop is CASSLWGGSYNEQFF. As DNA, the CDR3 is TGTGCCAGCAGCTTGTGGGGAGGCTCCTACAATGAGCAGTTCTTC.

The rearrangement joins TRBV6-2 or TRBV6-3 to TRBJ1-5, with 12 bases identical to TRBD1. Germline CDR1 and CDR2: MNHEY and SVGEGT. V dropped 6 bases and J dropped 1; count of bases not matched to a gene: 10. This CDR3 comprises 18 residues. In DNA form, the CDR3 reads TGTGCCAGCAGCCCTGGGGACAGGGGGCTTAACAGCAATCAGCCCCAGCATTTT. Encoded protein: CASSPGDRGLNSNQPQHF.

The rearrangement links TRBV11-3 to TRBJ1-4; D gene uncertain. The germline CDR1 and CDR2 sequences are SGHNT and YENEEA. The CDR3 totals 13 residues. V lost 5 bases and J lost 5, with 9 bases in between. This chain's CDR3 is CASSTGENEKLFF. For the CDR3, the DNA is TGTGCCAGCAGCACCGGGGAAAATGAAAAACTGTTTTTT.

This rearrangement joins TRBV12-5 to TRBJ2-2; D unresolved. With 0 bases removed from V and 5 bases from J, the gap between germline ends came to 13 bases. Germline loops: CDR1 LGHNT, CDR2 FRNRAP. The CDR3 covers 16 residues. The CDR3 loop is CASGLVLSSRTGELFF. DNA of the CDR3: TGTGCTAGTGGTTTGGTACTGAGTAGTCGGACCGGGGAGCTGTTTTTT.